The TCR beta chain under discussion was sequenced for a study of T cells in Graves' hyperthyroidism and ophthalmopathy. Study outcomes and limitations: Ophthalmopathy was told apart from stable hyperthyroidism by a 13 V-J model. Before onset, by a median of approximately 6.2 months, the model predicted ophthalmopathy.

Regions amplified from RNA transcripts were the TCR beta CDR3 regions. Carried out on the TCR CDR3, a first-round RT-PCR used the HTBI primer set. A single record per CDR3 protein comes from TCRdb applying MiXCR to the multiplex PCR reads. The sample has 530,000 or so distinct CDR3 sequences, more than 15% seen once; the top ten hold 17%. Exclusion criteria comprised uncontrolled infection, other autoimmune disease, pregnancy or lactation. The trim removed 5 bases at V and 6 bases at J, leaving 12 bases unmatched. Germline assignment: CDR1 MNHEY and CDR2 SMNVEV (reference sequence). CDR3 length equals 17 residues. This clonotype was detected ten times or more. Antigen: not known.

The receptor was isolated from a woman between 18 and 30 years old with Graves' ophthalmopathy. The source material was blood. The rearrangement joins TRBV27 to TRBJ2-1; 11 bases line up with TRBD2. CDR3 in DNA: TGTGCCAGCAGTCCAAGGTCACTAGCGGGAGCCCCCAATGAGCAGTTCTTC. Translation gives CASSPRSLAGAPNEQFF.